Listed here are 2 T cell receptor beta chains from one sample, sequenced in a study of T cells in Graves' hyperthyroidism and ophthalmopathy. Amplified TCR beta CDR3 regions derived from RNA transcripts. A set of HTBI primers served as the primers for a first-round RT-PCR of the TCR CDR3. TCRdb reprocessed the multiplex PCR reads via MiXCR and lists one record per CDR3 protein. The data show around 440,000 distinct CDR3 sequences, with 15% to 19% seen just once and 7.7% held by the top ten. The sample taken for sequencing was blood. Receptor source: a woman younger than 30 with Graves' hyperthyroidism.

This sequence joins TRBV2 and TRBJ1-5; D possibly corresponds to TRBD1 (6 bases). The V gene's germline CDR1 is SNHLY and CDR2 FYNNEI. The germline V and J ends were trimmed by 3 bases and 2 bases, with 11 bases remaining between them. CDR3 length equals 15 residues. The CDR3 reads CASSEVGGGNQPQHF. In DNA, the CDR3 is TGTGCCAGCAGTGAGGTAGGGGGTGGCAATCAGCCCCAGCATTTT.

In this sample, this clonotype turned up many times. The rearrangement joins TRBV10-3 to TRBJ1-2, with 7 bases fitting TRBD1. CDR1 is ENHRY, CDR2 SYGVKD, per germline. The CDR3 consists of 16 residues. After removal of 6 bases from V and 3 bases from J, the junction contained 13 bases not matched to a gene. CDR3 in amino acids: CAISALQGRDHYGYTF. Written as DNA, the CDR3 is TGTGCCATCAGCGCTTTACAGGGGCGAGACCACTATGGCTACACCTTC.